This TCR beta chain was sequenced for a study of cytomegalovirus exposure and HLA in healthy donors. Study summary: An early data release held around 80 million unique TCRs from HLA-typed donors.

Study outcomes and limitations: Equally common other TCR beta chains were less clonally expanded than HLA-associated ones, a later analysis found. Presence/absence analyses treated sequencing depth as roughly uniform across donors.

The CDR3 is 13 amino acids. Per the germline V gene, CDR1 is GTSNPN and CDR2 is SVGIG (reference sequence). The V end was cut by 2 bases, the J end by 1 base, with 8 bases between. 60 Vbeta and 13 Jbeta primers were used in PCR. Clones were read by immunoSEQ multiplex PCR, and TCRdb kept only the in-frame ones, dropping some. This table holds 120,000 or so clones, 60% to 80% found once. This clone came up once. The antigen is undetermined. Unrecorded immune exposures were likely, despite nominal health at sampling. The chain combines TRBV30 with TRBJ1-1; D not resolved. The receptor was isolated from a man aged 30-40 years in good health and CMV-seronegative. Material for sequencing was PBMCs. Here the CDR3 reads CAWSPNSNTEAFF. Here the CDR3 DNA reads TGTGCCTGGAGTCCTAATTCGAACACTGAAGCTTTCTTT.